This T cell receptor beta chain was sequenced during a study of blood T cell repertoires in COVID-19. Study context: Specimens from acute and convalescent COVID-19 originated in the United States, Italy and Spain. Sample material is recorded as cDNA or gDNA derived from T cells, B-cell-depleted T cells, or PBMCs.

This CDR3 comprises 15 residues. Study processing details: Nucleated cell number was recorded as an estimate derived from reference gene primer amplification. Profiling relied on immunoSEQ multiplex PCR, and the TCRdb table lists in-frame clones only, not all of them. Clonal size and the V and J genes are those of that table, whereas D and trimming came from the DNA. There are approximately 88,000 clones in the sample; 70% to 90% occur only once, and about 14% lies in the top ten. The chain couples TRBV21-1 to TRBJ1-1. TRBV21-1 is a known pseudogene. The receptor was derived from a woman in her 70s with acute or convalescent COVID-19. The sample consisted of peripheral blood. DNA of the CDR3: TGTGCCAGCAGCAAAGGGGGACTGATGAACACTGAAGCTTTCTTT. Protein sequence: CASSKGGLMNTEAFF.